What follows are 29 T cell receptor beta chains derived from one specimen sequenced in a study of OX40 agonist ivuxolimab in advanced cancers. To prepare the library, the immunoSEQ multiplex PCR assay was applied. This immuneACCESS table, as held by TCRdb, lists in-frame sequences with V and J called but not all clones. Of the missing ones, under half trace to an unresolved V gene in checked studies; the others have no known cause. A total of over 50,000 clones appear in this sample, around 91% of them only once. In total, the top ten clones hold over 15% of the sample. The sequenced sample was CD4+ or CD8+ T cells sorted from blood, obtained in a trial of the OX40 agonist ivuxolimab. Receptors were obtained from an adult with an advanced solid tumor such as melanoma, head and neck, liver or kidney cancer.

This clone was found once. This chain's CDR3 is CWDRLFSGNTIYF. The CDR3 DNA reads TGCTGGGACAGACTATTCTCTGGAAACACCATATATTTT. The chain carries TRBV4-1 and TRBJ1-3, with 7 bases that match TRBD1. Germline values: CDR1 MGHRA, CDR2 YSYEKL. This CDR3 is built from 13 residues.

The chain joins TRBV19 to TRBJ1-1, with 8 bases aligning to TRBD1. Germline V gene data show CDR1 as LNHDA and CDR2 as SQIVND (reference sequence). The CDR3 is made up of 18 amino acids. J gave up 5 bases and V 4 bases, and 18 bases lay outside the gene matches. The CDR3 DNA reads TGTGCCAGTAGTACACCCGGGACAGGATCGCATGAAGGGACTGAAGCTTTCTTT. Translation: CASSTPGTGSHEGTEAFF.

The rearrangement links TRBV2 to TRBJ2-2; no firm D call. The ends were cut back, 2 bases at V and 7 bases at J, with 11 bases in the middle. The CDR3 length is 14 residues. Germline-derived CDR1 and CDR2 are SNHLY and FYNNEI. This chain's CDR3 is CASSESGLNGELFF. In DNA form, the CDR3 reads TGTGCCAGCAGTGAATCAGGTCTTAACGGGGAGCTGTTTTTT.

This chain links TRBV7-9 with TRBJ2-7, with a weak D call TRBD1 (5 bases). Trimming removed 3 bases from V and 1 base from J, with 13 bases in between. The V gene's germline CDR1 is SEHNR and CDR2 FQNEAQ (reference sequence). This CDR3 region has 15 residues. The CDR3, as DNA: TGTGCCAGCAGCTTCCCACCGACAGAATCCTACGAGCAGTACTTC. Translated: CASSFPPTESYEQYF.

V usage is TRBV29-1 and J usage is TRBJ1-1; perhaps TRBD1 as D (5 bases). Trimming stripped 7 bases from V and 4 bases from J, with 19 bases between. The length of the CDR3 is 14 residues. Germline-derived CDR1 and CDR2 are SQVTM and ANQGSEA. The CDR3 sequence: CSAAGTPRGTEAFF. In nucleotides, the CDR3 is TGCAGCGCCGCCGGGACCCCTCGGGGCACTGAAGCTTTCTTT. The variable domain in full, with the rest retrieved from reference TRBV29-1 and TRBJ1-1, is SAVISQKPSRDICQRGTSLTIQCQVDSQVTMMFWYRQQPGQSLTLIATANQGSEATYESGFVIDKFPISRPNLTFSTLTVSNMSPEDSSIYLCSAAGTPRGTEAFFGQGTRLTVV.

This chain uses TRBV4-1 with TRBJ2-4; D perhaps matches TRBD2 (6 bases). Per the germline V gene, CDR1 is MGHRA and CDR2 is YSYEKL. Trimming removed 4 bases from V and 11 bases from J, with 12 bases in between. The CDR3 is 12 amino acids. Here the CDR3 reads CASSPKGDFQYF. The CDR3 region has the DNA TGCGCCAGCAGCCCCAAAGGGGACTTTCAGTACTTC.

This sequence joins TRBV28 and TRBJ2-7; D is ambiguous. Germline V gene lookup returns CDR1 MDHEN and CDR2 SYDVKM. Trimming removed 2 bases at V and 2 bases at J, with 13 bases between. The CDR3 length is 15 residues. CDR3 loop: CASSLPYDSTYEQYF. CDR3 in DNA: TGTGCCAGCAGTTTACCCTACGACTCAACCTACGAGCAGTACTTC.

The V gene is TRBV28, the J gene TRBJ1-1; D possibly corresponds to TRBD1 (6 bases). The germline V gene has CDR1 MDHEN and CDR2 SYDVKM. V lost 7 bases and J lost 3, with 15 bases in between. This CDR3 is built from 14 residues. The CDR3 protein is CASTTTGHYTEAFF. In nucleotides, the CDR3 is TGTGCCAGCACTACGACAGGCCACTACACTGAAGCTTTCTTT.

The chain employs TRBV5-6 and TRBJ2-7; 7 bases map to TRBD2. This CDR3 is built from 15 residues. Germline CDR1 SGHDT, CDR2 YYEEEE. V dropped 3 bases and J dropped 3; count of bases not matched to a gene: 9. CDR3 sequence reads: CASSSLGEGRYEQYF. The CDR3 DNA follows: TGTGCCAGCAGCTCCTTGGGGGAGGGCCGCTACGAGCAGTACTTC.

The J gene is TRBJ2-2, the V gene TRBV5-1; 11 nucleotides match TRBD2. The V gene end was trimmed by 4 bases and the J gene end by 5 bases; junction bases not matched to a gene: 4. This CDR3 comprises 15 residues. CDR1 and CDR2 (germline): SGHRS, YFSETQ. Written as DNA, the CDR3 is TGCGCCAGCAGCACTAGCGGGAGTACTACCGGGGAGCTGTTTTTT. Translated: CASSTSGSTTGELFF.

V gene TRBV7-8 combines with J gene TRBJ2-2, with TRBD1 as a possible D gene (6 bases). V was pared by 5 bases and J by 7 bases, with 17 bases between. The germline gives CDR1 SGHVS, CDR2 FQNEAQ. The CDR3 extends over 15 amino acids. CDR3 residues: CASSALQGSIGELFF. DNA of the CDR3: TGTGCCAGCAGCGCGTTACAGGGATCAATCGGGGAGCTGTTTTTT. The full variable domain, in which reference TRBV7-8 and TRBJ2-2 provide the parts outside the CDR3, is GAGVSQSPRYKVAKRGQDVALRCDPISGHVSLFWYQQALGQGPEFLTYFQNEAQLDKSGLPSDRFFAERPEGSVSTLKIQRTQQEDSAVYLCASSALQGSIGELFFGEGSRLTVL.

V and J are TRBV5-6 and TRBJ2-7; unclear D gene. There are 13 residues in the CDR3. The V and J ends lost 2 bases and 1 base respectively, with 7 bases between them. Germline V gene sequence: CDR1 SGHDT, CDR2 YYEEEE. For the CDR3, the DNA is TGTGCCAGCAGCTTTCTCCTTTCCTACGAGCAGTACTTC. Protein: CASSFLLSYEQYF.

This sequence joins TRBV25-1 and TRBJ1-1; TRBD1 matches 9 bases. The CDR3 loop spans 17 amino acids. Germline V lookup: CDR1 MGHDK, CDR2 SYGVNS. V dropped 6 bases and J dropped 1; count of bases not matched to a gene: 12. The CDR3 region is CASRSTGGTSKNTEAFF. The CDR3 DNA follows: TGTGCCAGCAGGTCGACAGGGGGTACGTCTAAGAACACTGAAGCTTTCTTT.

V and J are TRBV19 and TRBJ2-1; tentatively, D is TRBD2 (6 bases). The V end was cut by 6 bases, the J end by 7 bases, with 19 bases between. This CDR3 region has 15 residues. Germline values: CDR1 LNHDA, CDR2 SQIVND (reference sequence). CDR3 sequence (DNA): TGTGCCAGTAGCTCAGCCAATGGAGGGCGGAATGAGCAGTTCTTC. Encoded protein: CASSSANGGRNEQFF.

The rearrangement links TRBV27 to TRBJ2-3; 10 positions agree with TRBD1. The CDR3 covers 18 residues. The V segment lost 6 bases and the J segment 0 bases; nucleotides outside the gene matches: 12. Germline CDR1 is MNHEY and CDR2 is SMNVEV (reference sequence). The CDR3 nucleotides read TGTGCCAGCAGCCCCATTTTGGGGACAGGGGTTAGCACAGATACGCAGTATTTT. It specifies CASSPILGTGVSTDTQYF.

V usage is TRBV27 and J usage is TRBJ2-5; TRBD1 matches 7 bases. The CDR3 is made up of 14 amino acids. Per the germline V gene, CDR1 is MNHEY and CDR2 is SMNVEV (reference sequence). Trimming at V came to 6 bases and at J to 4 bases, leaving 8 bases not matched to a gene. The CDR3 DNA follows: TGTGCCAGCAGGTCTATGACAGGGCTAGAGACCCAGTACTTC. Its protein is CASRSMTGLETQYF.

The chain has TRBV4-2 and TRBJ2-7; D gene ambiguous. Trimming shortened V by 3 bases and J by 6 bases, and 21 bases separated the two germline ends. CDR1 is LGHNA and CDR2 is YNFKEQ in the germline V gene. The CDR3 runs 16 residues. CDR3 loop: CASSHIPGPLVTEQYF. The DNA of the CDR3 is TGTGCCAGCAGCCACATTCCCGGACCCCTGGTGACCGAGCAGTACTTC.

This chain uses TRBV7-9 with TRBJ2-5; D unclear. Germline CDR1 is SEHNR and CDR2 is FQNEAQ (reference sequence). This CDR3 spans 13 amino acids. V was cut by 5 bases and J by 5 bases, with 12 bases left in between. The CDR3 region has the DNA TGTGCCAGCAGCAACGACCCGTCGGAGACCCAGTACTTC. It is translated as CASSNDPSETQYF.

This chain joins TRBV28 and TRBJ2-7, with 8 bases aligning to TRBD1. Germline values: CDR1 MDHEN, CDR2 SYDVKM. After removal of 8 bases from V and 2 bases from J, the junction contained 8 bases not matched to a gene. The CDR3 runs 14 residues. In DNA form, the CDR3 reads TGTGCCAGCGTCACAGTGGACAGGGCCTACGAGCAGTACTTC. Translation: CASVTVDRAYEQYF.

CDR3: CATRGGTGYTGELFF. CDR3 DNA sequence: TGTGCCACTAGAGGGGGGACAGGGTATACCGGGGAGCTGTTTTTT. This rearrangement joins TRBV19 to TRBJ2-2; TRBD1 aligns across 9 bases. CDR1 and CDR2 from the germline V gene are LNHDA and SQIVND (reference sequence). The CDR3 is 15 amino acids. The trim removed 10 bases at V and 5 bases at J, leaving 11 bases unmatched.

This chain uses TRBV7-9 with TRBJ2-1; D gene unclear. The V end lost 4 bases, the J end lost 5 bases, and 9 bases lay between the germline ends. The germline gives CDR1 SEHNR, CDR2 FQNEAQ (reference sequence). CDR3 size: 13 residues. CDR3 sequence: CASSSDLNNEQFF. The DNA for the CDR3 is TGTGCCAGCAGCTCGGACCTTAACAATGAGCAGTTCTTC. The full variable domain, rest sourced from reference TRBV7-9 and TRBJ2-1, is DTGVSQNPRHKITKRGQNVTFRCDPISEHNRLYWYRQTLGQGPEFLTYFQNEAQLEKSRLLSDRFSAERPKGSFSTLEIQRTEQGDSAMYLCASSSDLNNEQFFGPGTRLTVL.

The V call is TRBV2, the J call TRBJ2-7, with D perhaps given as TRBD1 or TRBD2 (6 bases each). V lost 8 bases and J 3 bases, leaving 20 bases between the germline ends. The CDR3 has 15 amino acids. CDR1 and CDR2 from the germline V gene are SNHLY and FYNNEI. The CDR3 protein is CASGPGGLSLYEQYF. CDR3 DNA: TGTGCCAGCGGACCCGGGGGCCTGTCCCTCTACGAGCAGTACTTC.

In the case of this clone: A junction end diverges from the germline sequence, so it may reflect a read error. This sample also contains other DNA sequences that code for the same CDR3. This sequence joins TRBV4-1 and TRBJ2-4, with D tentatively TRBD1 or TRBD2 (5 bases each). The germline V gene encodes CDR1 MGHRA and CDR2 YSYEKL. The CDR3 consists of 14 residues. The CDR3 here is CASSQAGTLNIQYF. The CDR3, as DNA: TGCGCCAGCAGCCAAGCCGGGACGCTCAACATTCAATACTTC.

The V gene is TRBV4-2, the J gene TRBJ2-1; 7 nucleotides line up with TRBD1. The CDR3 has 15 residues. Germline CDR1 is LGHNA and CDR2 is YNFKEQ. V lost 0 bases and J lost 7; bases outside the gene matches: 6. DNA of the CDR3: TGTGCCAGCAGCCAAGACAGGGGGTACCGTAATGAGCAGTTCTTC. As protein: CASSQDRGYRNEQFF.

CDR3 sequence reads: CASSVEGGSSYNEQFF. For the CDR3, the DNA is TGTGCCAGCAGCGTAGAAGGCGGGAGCTCCTACAATGAGCAGTTCTTC. The chain employs TRBV9 and TRBJ2-1, with 7 bases identical to TRBD2. The germline CDR1 and CDR2 sequences are SGDLS and YYNGEE. J gave up 0 bases and V 0 bases, and 3 bases lay outside the gene matches. The CDR3 totals 16 residues.

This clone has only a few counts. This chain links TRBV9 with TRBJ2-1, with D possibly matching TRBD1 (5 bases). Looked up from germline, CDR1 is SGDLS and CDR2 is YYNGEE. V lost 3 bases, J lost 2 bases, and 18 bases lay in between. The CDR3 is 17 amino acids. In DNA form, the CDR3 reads TGTGCCAGCAGCGACCGGACACCTCGAGCCCCCTACAATGAGCAGTTCTTC. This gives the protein CASSDRTPRAPYNEQFF.

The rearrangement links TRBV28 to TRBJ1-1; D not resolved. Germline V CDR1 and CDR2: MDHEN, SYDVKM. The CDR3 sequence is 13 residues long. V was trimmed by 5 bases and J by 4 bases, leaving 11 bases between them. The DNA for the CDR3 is TGTGCCAGCAGTACTAGGACGGCCACTGAAGCTTTCTTT. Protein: CASSTRTATEAFF.

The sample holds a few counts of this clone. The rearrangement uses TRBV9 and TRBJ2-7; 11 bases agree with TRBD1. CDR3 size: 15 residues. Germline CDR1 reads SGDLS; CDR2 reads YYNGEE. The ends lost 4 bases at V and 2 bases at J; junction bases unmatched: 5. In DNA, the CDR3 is TGTGCCAGCAGCCAGGGACAGGGGGTGACCTACGAGCAGTACTTC. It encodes CASSQGQGVTYEQYF.

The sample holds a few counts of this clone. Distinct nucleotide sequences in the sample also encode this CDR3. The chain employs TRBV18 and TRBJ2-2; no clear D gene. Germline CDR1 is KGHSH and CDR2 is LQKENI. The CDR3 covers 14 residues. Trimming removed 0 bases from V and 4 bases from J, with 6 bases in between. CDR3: CASSPPVATGELFF. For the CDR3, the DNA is TGTGCCAGCTCACCACCGGTAGCCACCGGGGAGCTGTTTTTT.